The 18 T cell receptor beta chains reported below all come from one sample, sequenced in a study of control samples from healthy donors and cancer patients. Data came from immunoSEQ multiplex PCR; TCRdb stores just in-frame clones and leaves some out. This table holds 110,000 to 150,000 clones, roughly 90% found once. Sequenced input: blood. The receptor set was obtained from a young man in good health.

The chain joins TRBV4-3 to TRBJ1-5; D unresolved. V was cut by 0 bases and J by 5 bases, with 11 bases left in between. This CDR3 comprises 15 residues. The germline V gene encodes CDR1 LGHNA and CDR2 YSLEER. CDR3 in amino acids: CASSQDGHTDQPQHF. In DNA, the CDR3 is TGCGCCAGCAGCCAAGATGGGCACACCGATCAGCCCCAGCATTTT.

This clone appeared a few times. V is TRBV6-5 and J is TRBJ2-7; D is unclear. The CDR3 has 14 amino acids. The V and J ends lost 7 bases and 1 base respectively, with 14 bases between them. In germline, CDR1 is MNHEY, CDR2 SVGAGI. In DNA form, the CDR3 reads TGTGCCAGCACCCCACGGAAGGGATCCTACGAGCAGTACTTC. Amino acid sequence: CASTPRKGSYEQYF.

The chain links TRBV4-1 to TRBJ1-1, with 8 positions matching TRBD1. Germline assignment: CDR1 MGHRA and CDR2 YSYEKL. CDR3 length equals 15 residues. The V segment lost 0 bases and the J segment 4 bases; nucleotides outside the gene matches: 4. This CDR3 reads CASSQEIRGLTEAFF. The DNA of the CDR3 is TGCGCCAGCAGCCAAGAGATCAGGGGGCTCACTGAAGCTTTCTTT.

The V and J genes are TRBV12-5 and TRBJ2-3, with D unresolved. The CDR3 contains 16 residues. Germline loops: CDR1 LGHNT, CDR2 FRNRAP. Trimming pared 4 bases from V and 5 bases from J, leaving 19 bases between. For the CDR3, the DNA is TGTGCTAGTGGTTCGCTGGCCGCAGGCGTGGGAGATACGCAGTATTTT. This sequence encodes CASGSLAAGVGDTQYF. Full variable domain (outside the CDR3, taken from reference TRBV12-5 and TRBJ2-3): DARVTQTPRHKVTEMGQEVTMRCQPILGHNTVFWYRQTMMQGLELLAYFRNRAPLDDSGMPKDRFSAEMPDATLATLKIQPSEPRDSAVYFCASGSLAAGVGDTQYFGPGTRLTVL.

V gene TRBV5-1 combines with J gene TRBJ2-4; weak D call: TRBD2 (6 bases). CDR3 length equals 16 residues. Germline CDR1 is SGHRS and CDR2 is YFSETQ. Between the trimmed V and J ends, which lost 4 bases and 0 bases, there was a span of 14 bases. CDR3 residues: CASSPNGGTAKNIQYF. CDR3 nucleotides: TGCGCCAGCAGCCCAAACGGCGGGACAGCCAAAAACATTCAGTACTTC.

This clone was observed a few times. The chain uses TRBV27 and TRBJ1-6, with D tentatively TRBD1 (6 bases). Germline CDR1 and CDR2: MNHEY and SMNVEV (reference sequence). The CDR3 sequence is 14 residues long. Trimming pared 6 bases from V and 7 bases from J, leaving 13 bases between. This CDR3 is CASRLTGWNSPLHF. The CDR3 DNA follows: TGTGCCAGCAGGCTCACAGGGTGGAATTCACCCCTCCACTTT.

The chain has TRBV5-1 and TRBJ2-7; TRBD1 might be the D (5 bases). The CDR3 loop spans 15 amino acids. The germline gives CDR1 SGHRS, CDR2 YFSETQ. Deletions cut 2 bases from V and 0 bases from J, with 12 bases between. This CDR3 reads CASSFISGHSYEQYF. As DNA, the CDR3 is TGCGCCAGCAGCTTTATTTCAGGGCACTCCTACGAGCAGTACTTC.

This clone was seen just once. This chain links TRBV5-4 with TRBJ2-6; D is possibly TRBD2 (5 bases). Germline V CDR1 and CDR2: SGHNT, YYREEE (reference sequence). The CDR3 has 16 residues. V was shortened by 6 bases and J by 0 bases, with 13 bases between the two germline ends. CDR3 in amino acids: CASTLGRSSGANVLTF. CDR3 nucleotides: TGTGCCAGCACCCTGGGGAGATCCTCTGGGGCCAACGTCCTGACTTTC.

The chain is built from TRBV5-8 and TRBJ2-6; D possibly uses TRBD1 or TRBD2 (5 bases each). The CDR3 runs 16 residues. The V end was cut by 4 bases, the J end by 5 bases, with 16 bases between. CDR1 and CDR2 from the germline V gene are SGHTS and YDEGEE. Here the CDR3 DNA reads TGTGCCAGCAGCACACGAGAGGGGATCTGGGCCAACGTCCTGACTTTC. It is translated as CASSTREGIWANVLTF.

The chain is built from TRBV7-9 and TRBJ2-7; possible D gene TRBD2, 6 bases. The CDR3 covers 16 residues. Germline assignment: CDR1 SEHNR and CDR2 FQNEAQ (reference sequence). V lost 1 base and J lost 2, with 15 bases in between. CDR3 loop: CASSLVGGVHPYEQYF. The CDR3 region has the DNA TGTGCCAGCAGCTTAGTGGGCGGGGTACACCCCTACGAGCAGTACTTC.

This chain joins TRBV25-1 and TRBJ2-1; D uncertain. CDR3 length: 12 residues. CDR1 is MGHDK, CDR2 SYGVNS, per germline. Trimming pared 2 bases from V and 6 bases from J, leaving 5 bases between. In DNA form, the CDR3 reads TGTGCCAGCAGTGAAAAGGCCAATGAGCAGTTCTTC. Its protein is CASSEKANEQFF.

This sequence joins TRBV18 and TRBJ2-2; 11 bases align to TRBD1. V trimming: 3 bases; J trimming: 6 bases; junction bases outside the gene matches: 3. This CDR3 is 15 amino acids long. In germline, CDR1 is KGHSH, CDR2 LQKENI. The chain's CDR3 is CASSPGQGASGELFF. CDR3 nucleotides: TGTGCCAGCTCACCCGGACAGGGGGCATCCGGGGAGCTGTTTTTT.

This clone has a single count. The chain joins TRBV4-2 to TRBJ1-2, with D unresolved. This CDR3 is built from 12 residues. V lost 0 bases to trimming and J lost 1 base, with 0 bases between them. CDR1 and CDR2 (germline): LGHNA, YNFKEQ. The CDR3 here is CASSQDNYGYTF. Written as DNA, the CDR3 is TGTGCCAGCAGCCAAGATAACTATGGCTACACCTTC.

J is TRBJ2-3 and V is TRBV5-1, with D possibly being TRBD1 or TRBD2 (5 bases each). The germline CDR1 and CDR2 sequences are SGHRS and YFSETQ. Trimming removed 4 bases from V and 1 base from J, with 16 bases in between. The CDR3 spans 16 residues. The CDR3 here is CASSLGAAAGTDTQYF. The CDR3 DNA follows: TGCGCCAGCAGCCTTGGGGCGGCAGCGGGCACAGATACGCAGTATTTT.

The CDR3 loop reads CASSPSGGRNTIYF. The CDR3 nucleotides are TGTGCCAGCAGCCCGTCGGGGGGAAGAAACACCATATATTTT. The rearrangement uses TRBV3-1 (or the pseudogene TRBV3-2) and TRBJ1-3, with a weak D call TRBD1 (5 bases). This CDR3 has 14 residues. CDR1 and CDR2 from the germline V gene are LGHDT and YNNKEL (reference sequence). The V end was cut by 4 bases, the J end by 5 bases, with 12 bases between.

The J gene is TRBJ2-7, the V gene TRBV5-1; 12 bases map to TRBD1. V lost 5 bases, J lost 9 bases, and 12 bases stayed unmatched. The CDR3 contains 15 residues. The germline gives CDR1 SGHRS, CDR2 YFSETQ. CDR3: CASRAWDRGLSGQYF. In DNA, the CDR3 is TGCGCCAGCAGAGCCTGGGACAGGGGGCTTTCGGGGCAGTACTTC.

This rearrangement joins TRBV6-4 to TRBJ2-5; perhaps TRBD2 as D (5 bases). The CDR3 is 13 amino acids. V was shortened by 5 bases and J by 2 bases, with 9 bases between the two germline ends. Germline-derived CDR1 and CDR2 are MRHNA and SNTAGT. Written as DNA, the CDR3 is TGTGCCAGCAGTAGAGCGGAACAAGAGACCCAGTACTTC. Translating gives CASSRAEQETQYF.

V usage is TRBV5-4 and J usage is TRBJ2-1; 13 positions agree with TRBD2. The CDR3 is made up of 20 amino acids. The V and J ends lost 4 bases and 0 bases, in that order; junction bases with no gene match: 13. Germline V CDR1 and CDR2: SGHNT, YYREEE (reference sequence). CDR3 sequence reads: CASSGGGTSGTLSSYNEQFF. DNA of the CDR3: TGTGCCAGCAGCGGGGGAGGGACTAGCGGGACTCTAAGCTCCTACAATGAGCAGTTCTTC. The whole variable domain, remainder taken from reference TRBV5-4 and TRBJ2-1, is ETGVTQSPTHLIKTRGQQVTLRCSSQSGHNTVSWYQQALGQGPQFIFQYYREEENGRGNFPPRFSGLQFPNYSSELNVNALELDDSALYLCASSGGGTSGTLSSYNEQFFGPGTRLTVL.